A selection of T cell receptor beta chains follows, all from one sample in a study of blood T cell repertoires in COVID-19. Repertoires were generated with immunoSEQ multiplex PCR, while TCRdb's copy carries only in-frame clones and drops some. The sample lists 50,000 to 75,000 clones, about 80% seen once, with about 20% in the top ten. The source material was peripheral blood. The receptor set was obtained from a man aged 80 or over with active or convalescent COVID-19. The CDR3 runs from the conserved cysteine through the conserved F or W.

CDR3	V
CASSKDRGLVYEQFF	TRBV5-1
CASSYSLLAGEYTQYF	TRBV6-5
CASSRDSETQYF	TRBV6-5
CASSQQVDTGELFF	TRBV5-6
CASRWSAMNTEAFF	TRBV19
CASSPRVGAADTQYF	TRBV14
CASTPTGRGAGQYF	TRBV19
CASSPTGARQGKLFF	TRBV27
CASSLIRMVPGNSPLHF	TRBV28
CASSATDANEKLFF	TRBV5-1
CAWSATWDRGPHF	TRBV30
CASSVAGGLYNEQFF	TRBV19
CASSSTSGSQETQYF	TRBV7-2
CASSLSGTGQGQPQHF	TRBV6-5
CASSPPSSSAGQFF	TRBV18
CASSEGGGSETQYF	TRBV6-1
CASSLLPSGVGPRQFF	TRBV5-1
CATSRGGAPSGKGNEQFF	TRBV15
CASSLSRTDTQYF	TRBV4-2
CASSPTARDKQNTEAFF	TRBV21-1
CASSLGHSSNEKLFF	TRBV4-1
CASSLGGGLADYNEQFF	TRBV5-1
CASSLELGGQAPLHF	TRBV7-9
CASSLGGDEQFF	TRBV27
CAISESLAGETQYF	TRBV10-3
CASSARQFPSGNTIYF	TRBV2
CASSVIGTDTQYF	TRBV2
CASSTGQLKAFF	TRBV3-1/TRBV3-2
CASSPGTRTDTQYF	TRBV7-3
CASSPLAPGTGRSTGELFF	TRBV7-3
CASGLVLERTKDLTF	TRBV12-5
CASSRGPTLDGELFF	TRBV6-5
CASRGQPFSGNTIYF	TRBV19
CASTREGLAGVNEQFF	TRBV28
CASRKDSYTSYEQYF	TRBV6-5
CSGQTGANVLTF	TRBV29-1
CATSAQGYGYTF	TRBV24-1